This T cell receptor beta chain was identified in a study of T cells after yellow fever vaccination. About the research overall: The fractions with low cell numbers were processed using SMART-Seq v4 Ultra Low Input. The study, taken as a whole, reports: Clonotypes shared by both compartments, CD4 and CD8, made up a small share. FACS-sorted repertoires could contain abundant clonotypes contaminating from the bulk population.

From the 5' RACE reads, TCRdb called clonotypes with MiXCR, one entry per CDR3 protein. Among nearly 350,000 distinct CDR3 sequences listed, around 8.1% were seen once. This clonotype was seen more than once but under ten times. No antigen is known for it. CDR3 size: 15 residues. Germline-derived CDR1 and CDR2 are SGHVS and FQNEAQ. Trimming removed 2 bases from V and 0 bases from J, with 10 bases in between. The source material was PBMCs, sampled more than 35 days after the first yellow fever vaccination. The sequence was obtained from a man between 18 and 35 years old who received the YFV17D yellow fever vaccine. The chain joins TRBV7-8 to TRBJ1-1, with no clear D. The CDR3 DNA reads as TGTGCCAGCAGCTTAAATCGTGCTTTGAACACTGAAGCTTTCTTT. It encodes CASSLNRALNTEAFF. Using reference TRBV7-8 and TRBJ1-1 for the parts outside the CDR3, the full variable domain is GAGVSQSPRYKVAKRGQDVALRCDPISGHVSLFWYQQALGQGPEFLTYFQNEAQLDKSGLPSDRFFAERPEGSVSTLKIQRTQQEDSAVYLCASSLNRALNTEAFFGQGTRLTVV.